The 3 T cell receptor beta chains given below trace back to one sample, sequenced in a study of regulatory T cells in long-lasting Graves disease. Sample time point: persistent/refractory GD, antithyroid drugs over 5 years with positive TRAb. Extracted PBMC RNA gave rise to the TCR library. Arm-PCR with iRepertoire HTBI primers amplified the CDR3 regions for these TCR beta libraries. Via MiXCR, TCRdb re-called the multiplex PCR reads, giving one row per CDR3 protein. Counted here are approximately 380,000 distinct CDR3 sequences, around 20% occurring once; the ten biggest clones make up around 20%. Here the sequenced sample was peripheral blood mononuclear cells (PBMCs), taken when the disease was refractory, from a patient treated with antithyroid drugs. These receptors all come from a female donor with Graves disease.

This clonotype was detected many times. The junction shows a germline mismatch at one end, possibly a read error. This chain connects TRBV12-3 or TRBV12-4 to TRBJ2-7, with D possibly TRBD1 on 6 matching bases. CDR3 length equals 15 residues. As DNA, the CDR3 is TGTGCCAGCAGCTTAGGTCCAGGGACAACCTACGAGCAGTACTTC. It translates to CASSLGPGTTYEQYF.

The chain links TRBV20-1 to TRBJ2-7; D might be TRBD1 (6 bases). The CDR3 consists of 14 residues. The V end lost 3 bases, the J end lost 0 bases, and 12 bases lay between the germline ends. The V gene's germline CDR1 is DFQATT and CDR2 SNEGSKA (reference sequence). CDR3 sequence (DNA): TGCAGTGCTAGGGACAGACAGGCCTCCTACGAGCAGTACTTC. Encoded protein: CSARDRQASYEQYF.

The V gene is TRBV30, the J gene TRBJ2-7; D perhaps matches TRBD2 (6 bases). The CDR3 sequence is 14 residues long. Germline values: CDR1 GTSNPN, CDR2 SVGIG (reference sequence). Trimming shortened V by 6 bases and J by 0 bases, and 15 bases separated the two germline ends. The CDR3 protein is CACVGGSSSYEQYF. CDR3 nucleotide sequence: TGTGCCTGCGTGGGGGGATCTAGCTCCTACGAGCAGTACTTC. Complete variable domain (other parts from reference TRBV30 and TRBJ2-7): SQTIHQWPATLVQPVGSPLSLECTVEGTSNPNLYWYRQAAGRGLQLLFYSVGIGQISSEVPQNLSASRPQDRQFILSSKKLLLSDSGFYLCACVGGSSSYEQYFGPGTRLTVT.